This paragraph reports one T cell receptor beta chain. This sample includes further DNA sequences coding for the same CDR3. The germline V gene has CDR1 SNHLY and CDR2 FYNNEI. V lost 4 bases and J 1 base, leaving 2 bases between the germline ends. This CDR3 is built from 11 residues. The sample is drawn from a study of shared clonotypes between healthy human individuals. Data came from immunoSEQ multiplex PCR; TCRdb stores just in-frame clones and leaves some out. The sample has 650,000 to 750,000 clones, about three quarters seen once; the top ten hold less than 2%. The sample comprised memory CD4+ T cells sorted from blood. As to subset: CD45RA-negative fraction. V gene TRBV2 combines with J gene TRBJ2-7; D is unresolved. This clonotype was sampled from a woman aged 25 to 45 in good health. Here the CDR3 DNA reads TGTGCCAGCAGTGGGTCCTACGAGCAGTACTTC. Translation: CASSGSYEQYF.